What follows describes a single TCR beta chain. What it binds is unknown. The data derive from a study of blood T cells in healthy people across ages. Overall study: Every two T cells gave about one barcoded beta molecule via template switching.

Next came a second PCR, run for 7 to 11 cycles, which used a sample-barcoded 5' primer along with a J-beta primer mix. Each single sample gave us at least 3 million CDR3-containing paired-end reads. TCRdb reanalysed the 5' RACE reads using MiXCR and keeps one entry per CDR3 protein. The repertoire holds hundreds of thousands of distinct CDR3 sequences, with about a third as singletons. Germline V gives CDR1 DFQATT, CDR2 SNEGSKA (reference sequence). The germline V and J ends were trimmed by 3 bases and 7 bases, with 14 bases remaining between them. This CDR3 has 13 residues. Study-wide results and limits: No conclusive comparison of naive versus antigen-experienced cells was possible with unsorted PBMCs. The authors considered diversity estimates from one million T cells to be underestimates.

This receptor was taken from a woman aged 80 or older in good health. The sequenced sample was blood. J is TRBJ2-3 and V is TRBV20-1; TRBD2 might be the D (5 bases). This chain's CDR3 is CSARSGPRNTQYF. As DNA, the CDR3 is TGCAGTGCTAGGAGCGGACCCCGAAATACGCAGTATTTT.